The source of this TCR beta chain is a study of T cell responses to AZD1222 COVID-19 vaccine. Produced via immunoSEQ multiplex PCR; TCRdb's table is partial and in-frame only. The sample holds about 110,000 clones, about 89% seen once. Both about-4-week and about-12-week second-dose recipients were combined. A word on this clone: What it binds is unknown.

Overall study findings and caveats: No repertoire was sampled before or during the peak T cell response, only after it. The study reported that nearly half of spike-specific TCRs target unmutated variant regions.

Germline V lookup: CDR1 MNHNY, CDR2 SVGAGI (reference sequence). V lost 2 bases, J lost 7 bases, and 10 bases stayed unmatched. This CDR3 region has 15 residues. This sequence was found in an adult who received the AZD1222 COVID-19 vaccine. Sequenced here: peripheral blood, sampled 28 days after the second AZD1222 dose. This sequence joins TRBV6-6 and TRBJ1-2; the match to TRBD1 covers 7 bases. This chain's CDR3 is CASSYTGTEGFGYTF. CDR3 nucleotide sequence: TGTGCCAGCAGTTACACGGGGACAGAAGGTTTTGGCTACACCTTC.